This T cell receptor beta chain was identified during a study of graft-versus-host responses after intestinal transplantation (dated by TCRdb to the early 2020s). A note on the overall study: Multivisceral, liver-intestinal, or isolated intestinal transplants were received by the recipients. Anti-thymocyte globulin induction was given to all recipients, followed by maintenance tacrolimus and steroids for approximately three years. Bulk TCR-beta CDR3 sequencing was used to track graft-versus-host and host-versus-graft alloreactive T cell clones in the graft, circulation and bone marrow after intestinal transplantation. Alloreactive clones were identified by sequencing pre-transplant mixed lymphocyte reaction products and comparing them with unstimulated pre-transplant donor and recipient T cells. The cohort enrolled fewer than 25 intestinal transplant recipients including one retransplant, and 3 patients lacking pretransplant specimens were excluded. A peak of at least 4% donor T cells among recipient peripheral blood mononuclear cells was the definition used for donor T cell macrochimerism. Instead of going to the commercial service, samples from a few later patients were sequenced in-house on an Illumina MiSeq and processed with MiXCR. Study-wide conclusions, independent of this receptor: GvH clones turned up in recipient bone marrow, with some appearing earlier in ileal mucosa or blood, a pattern consistent with an intestinal mucosal origin. Conclusions were limited by the relatively low number and heterogeneity of intestinal transplant patients. High GvH to HvG T cell clonal ratios were observed in the allografts of patients with donor T cell macrochimerism. Early after transplant, peak levels of circulating GvH clones were found to be associated with declines in HvG clones.

The germline V gene encodes CDR1 SGHKS and CDR2 YYEKEE (reference sequence). From the cysteine up to the phenylalanine, the CDR3 has a length of 14 residues. Only CDR3 DNA is held: 42 bases, read in frame from base 1. V is pared back by 0 bases and J by 6 bases, with 12 bases lying between the germline termini. Taken with the paper, the label for time point translates to: cells obtained before transplantation from donor or recipient. CD3+CD4+ and CD3+CD8+ populations were FACS-sorted from unstimulated pre-transplant donor and recipient cells taken from spleen or lymph nodes. A note on this clone: Its target antigen remains unknown. No qualities accompany the bases; no much larger clone lies one base away.

The receptor library was made with the immunoSEQ multiplex PCR assay. For most patients, genomic DNA was isolated with the Qiagen DNeasy Blood and Tissue Kit and shipped frozen to Adaptive Biotechnologies for TCR sequencing. Adaptive Biotechnologies carried out high-throughput TCR-beta CDR3 sequencing of genomic DNA for most patients. Turning to the authors' computational methods: Adaptive's ImmunoSEQ software was the source of the TCR sequencing data for approximately 18 patients, while a few other patients were processed with MiXCR and VDJtools. To correct CD4 versus CD8 sorting errors, sequences present in both subsets at a frequency ratio below 5:1 were removed. CDR3 nucleotide sequences shared between donor and recipient were removed because their origin could not be assigned. To count as alloreactive, a clone needed at least 2-fold expansion over unstimulated cells and a minimum CFSE-low frequency of 0.002% (template counts) or 0.001% (read counts). Mappable clones were those detected in sequenced pre-transplant spleen, lymph node, or MLR CFSE-low populations of the donor or recipient. The cumulative frequency of alloreactive clones was calculated as a percentage of all sequences, weighted by copy number. Here the immuneACCESS table is served through TCRdb, limited to in-frame sequences with V and J called. Missing clones are a known gap in these copies; in checked studies unresolved V genes cover under half, and the rest lacks a known reason. V, J and clone size derive from that table, while D and trimming were established from the DNA sequence. This sample is represented by just over 85,000 clones; under 95% of them were singletons. The ten largest clones take up roughly 0.44% of the sample.

Here the sequenced sample was unstimulated CD8+ T cells sorted from spleen or lymph node cells, taken before transplant. The source of this sequence is a human donor who was the organ donor for an intestinal transplant. The chain links TRBV5-5 with TRBJ1-1; no D gene can be assigned with confidence. The bases read TGTGCCAGCAGCTTGGACAGCCTTAGACCTGAAGCTTTCTTT. Its translation reads: CASSLDSLRPEAFF.